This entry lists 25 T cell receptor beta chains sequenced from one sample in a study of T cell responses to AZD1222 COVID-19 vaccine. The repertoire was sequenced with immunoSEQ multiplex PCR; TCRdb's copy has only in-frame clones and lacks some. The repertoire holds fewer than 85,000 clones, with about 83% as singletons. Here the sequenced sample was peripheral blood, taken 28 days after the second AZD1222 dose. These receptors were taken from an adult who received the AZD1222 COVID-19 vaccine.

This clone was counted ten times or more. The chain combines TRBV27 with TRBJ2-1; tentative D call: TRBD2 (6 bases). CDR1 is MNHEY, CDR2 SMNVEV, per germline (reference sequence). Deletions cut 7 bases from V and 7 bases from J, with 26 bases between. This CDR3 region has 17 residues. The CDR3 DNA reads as TGTGCCAGCACCAACCCCCCCCCGGGGGAGAGGGGAAATGAGCAGTTCTTC. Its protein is CASTNPPPGERGNEQFF.

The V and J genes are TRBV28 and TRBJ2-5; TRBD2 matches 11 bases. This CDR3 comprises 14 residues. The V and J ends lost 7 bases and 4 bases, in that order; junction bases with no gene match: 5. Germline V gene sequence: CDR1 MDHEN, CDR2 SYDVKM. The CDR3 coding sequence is TGTGCCAGCACCCCCGGACTAGCGGGAGAGACCCAGTACTTC. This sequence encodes CASTPGLAGETQYF.

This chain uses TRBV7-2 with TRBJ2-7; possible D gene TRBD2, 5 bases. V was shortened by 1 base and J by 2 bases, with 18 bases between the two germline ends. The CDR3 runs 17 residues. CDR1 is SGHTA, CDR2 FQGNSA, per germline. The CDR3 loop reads CASSLGATGGPPYEQYF. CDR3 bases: TGTGCCAGCAGCTTAGGGGCTACGGGCGGGCCACCCTACGAGCAGTACTTC.

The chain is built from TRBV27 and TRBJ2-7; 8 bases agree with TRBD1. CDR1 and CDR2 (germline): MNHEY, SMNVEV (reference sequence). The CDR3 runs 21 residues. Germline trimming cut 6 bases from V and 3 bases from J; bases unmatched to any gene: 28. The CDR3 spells CASSPGQESPVVTLLDYEQYF. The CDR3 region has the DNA TGTGCCAGCAGCCCGGGACAGGAGAGCCCCGTGGTTACTCTACTAGACTACGAGCAGTACTTC.

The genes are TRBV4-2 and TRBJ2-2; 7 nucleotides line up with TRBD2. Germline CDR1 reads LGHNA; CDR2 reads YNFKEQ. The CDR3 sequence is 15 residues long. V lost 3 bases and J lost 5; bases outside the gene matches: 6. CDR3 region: CASSQAGVRTGELFF. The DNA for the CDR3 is TGTGCCAGCAGCCAGGCGGGAGTCAGGACCGGGGAGCTGTTTTTT.

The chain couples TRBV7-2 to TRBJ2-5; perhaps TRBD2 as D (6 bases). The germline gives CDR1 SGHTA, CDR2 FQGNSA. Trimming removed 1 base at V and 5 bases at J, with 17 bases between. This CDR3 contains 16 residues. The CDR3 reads CASSLVGSGVRETQYF. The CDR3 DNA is TGTGCCAGCAGCTTAGTCGGGTCGGGGGTGAGGGAGACCCAGTACTTC.

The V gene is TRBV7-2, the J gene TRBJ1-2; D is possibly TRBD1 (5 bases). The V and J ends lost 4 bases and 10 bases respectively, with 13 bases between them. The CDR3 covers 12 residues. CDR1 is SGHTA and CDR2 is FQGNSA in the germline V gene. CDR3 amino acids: CASSSRDRLYTF. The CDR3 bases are TGTGCCAGCAGCTCCCGGGACCGTCTCTACACCTTC.

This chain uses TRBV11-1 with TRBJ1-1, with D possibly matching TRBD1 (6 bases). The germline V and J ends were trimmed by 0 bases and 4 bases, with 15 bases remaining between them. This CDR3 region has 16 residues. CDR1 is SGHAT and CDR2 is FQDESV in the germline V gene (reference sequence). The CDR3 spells CASSLAQGVSRTEAFF. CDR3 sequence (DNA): TGTGCCAGCAGCTTAGCACAGGGAGTCAGCCGCACTGAAGCTTTCTTT.

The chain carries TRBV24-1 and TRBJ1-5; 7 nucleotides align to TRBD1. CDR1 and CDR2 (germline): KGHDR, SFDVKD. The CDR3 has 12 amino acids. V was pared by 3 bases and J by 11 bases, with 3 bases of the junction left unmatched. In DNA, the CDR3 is TGTGCCACCAGTGATGAAACAGGGGCCCAGCATTTT. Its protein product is CATSDETGAQHF.

For the CDR3, the DNA is TGTGCCAGCAGCCACTCAGGTGAGGGGGCGGAGGGCTACACCTTC. As protein: CASSHSGEGAEGYTF. The rearrangement links TRBV7-6 to TRBJ1-2; 7 nucleotides line up with TRBD1. The CDR3 is made up of 15 amino acids. Trimming took 5 bases from V and 8 from J; bases not matched to a gene: 14. CDR1 and CDR2 (germline): SGHVS, FNYEAQ.

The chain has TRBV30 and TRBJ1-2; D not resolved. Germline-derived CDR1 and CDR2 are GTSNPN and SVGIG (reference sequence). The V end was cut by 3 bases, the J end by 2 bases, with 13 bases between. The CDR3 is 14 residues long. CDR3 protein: CAWSPVGINYGYTF. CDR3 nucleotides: TGTGCCTGGAGCCCCGTGGGGATCAACTATGGCTACACCTTC.

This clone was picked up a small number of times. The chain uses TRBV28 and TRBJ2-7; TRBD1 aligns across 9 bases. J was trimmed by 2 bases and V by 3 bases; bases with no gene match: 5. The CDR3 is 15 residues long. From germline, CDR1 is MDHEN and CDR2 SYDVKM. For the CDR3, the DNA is TGTGCCAGCAGTTTCGAGGGACAGGGAACCTACGAGCAGTACTTC. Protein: CASSFEGQGTYEQYF.

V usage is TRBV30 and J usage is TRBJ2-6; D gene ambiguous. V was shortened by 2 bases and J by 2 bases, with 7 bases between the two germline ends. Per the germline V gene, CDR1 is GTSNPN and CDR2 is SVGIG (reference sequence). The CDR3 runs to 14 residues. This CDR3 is CAWSRVAGANVLTF. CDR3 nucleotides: TGTGCCTGGAGTAGAGTTGCTGGGGCCAACGTCCTGACTTTC.

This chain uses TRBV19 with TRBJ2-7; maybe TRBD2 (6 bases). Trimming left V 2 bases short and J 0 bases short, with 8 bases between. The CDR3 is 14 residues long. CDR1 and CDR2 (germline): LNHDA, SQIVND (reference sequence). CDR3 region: CASSIRGLSYEQYF. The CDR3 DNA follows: TGTGCCAGTAGTATAAGGGGACTCTCCTACGAGCAGTACTTC.

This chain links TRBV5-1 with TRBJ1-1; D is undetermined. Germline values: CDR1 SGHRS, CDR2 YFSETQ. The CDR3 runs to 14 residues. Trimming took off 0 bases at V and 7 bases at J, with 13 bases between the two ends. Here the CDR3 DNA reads TGCGCCAGCAGCTTGGTTTCCGTGGAAAATGAAGCTTTCTTT. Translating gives CASSLVSVENEAFF.

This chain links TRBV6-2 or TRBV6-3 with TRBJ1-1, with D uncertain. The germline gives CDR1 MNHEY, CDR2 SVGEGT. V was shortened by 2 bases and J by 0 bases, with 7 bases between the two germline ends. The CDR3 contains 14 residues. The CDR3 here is CASSYEGMNTEAFF. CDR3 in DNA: TGTGCCAGCAGTTACGAGGGCATGAACACTGAAGCTTTCTTT.

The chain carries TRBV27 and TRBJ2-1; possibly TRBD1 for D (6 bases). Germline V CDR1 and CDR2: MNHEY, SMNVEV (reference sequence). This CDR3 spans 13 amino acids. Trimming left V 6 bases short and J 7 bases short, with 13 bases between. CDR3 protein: CASRLTGMNEQFF. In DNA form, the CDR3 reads TGTGCCAGCAGACTTACAGGGATGAATGAGCAGTTCTTC.

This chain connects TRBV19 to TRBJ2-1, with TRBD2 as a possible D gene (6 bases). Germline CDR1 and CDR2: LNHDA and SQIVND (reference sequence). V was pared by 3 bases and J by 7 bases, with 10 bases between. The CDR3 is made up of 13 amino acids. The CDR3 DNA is TGTGCCAGTAGTATCCTCGGGGGTAATGAGCAGTTCTTC. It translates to CASSILGGNEQFF.

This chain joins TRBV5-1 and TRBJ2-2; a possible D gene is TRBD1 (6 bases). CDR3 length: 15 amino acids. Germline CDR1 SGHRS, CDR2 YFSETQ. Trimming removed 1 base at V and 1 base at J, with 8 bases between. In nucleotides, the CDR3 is TGCGCCAGCAGCTTGCAGACAGGGAACACCGGGGAGCTGTTTTTT. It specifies CASSLQTGNTGELFF.

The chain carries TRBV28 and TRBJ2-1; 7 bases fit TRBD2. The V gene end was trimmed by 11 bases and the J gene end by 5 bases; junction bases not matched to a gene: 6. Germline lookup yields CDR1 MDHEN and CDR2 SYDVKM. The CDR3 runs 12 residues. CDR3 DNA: TGTGCCTCACGGGGGGAGCACAATGAGCAGTTCTTC. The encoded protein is CASRGEHNEQFF. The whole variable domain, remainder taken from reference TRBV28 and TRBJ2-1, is DVKVTQSSRYLVKRTGEKVFLECVQDMDHENMFWYRQDPGLGLRLIYFSYDVKMKEKGDIPEGYSVSREKKERFSLILESASTNQTSMYLCASRGEHNEQFFGPGTRLTVL.

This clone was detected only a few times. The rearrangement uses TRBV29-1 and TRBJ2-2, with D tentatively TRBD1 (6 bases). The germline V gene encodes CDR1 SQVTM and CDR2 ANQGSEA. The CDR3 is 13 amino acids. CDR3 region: CGSTTTGTGELFF. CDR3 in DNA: TGCGGGTCTACGACTACAGGGACCGGGGAGCTGTTTTTT.

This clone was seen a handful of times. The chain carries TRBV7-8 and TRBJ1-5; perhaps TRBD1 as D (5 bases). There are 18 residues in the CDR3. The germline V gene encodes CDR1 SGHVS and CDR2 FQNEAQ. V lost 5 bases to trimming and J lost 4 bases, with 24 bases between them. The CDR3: CASSPQRTYRDQNQPQHF. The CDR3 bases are TGTGCCAGCAGCCCCCAAAGGACGTACCGGGACCAGAATCAGCCCCAGCATTTT. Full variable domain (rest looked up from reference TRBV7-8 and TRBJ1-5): GAGVSQSPRYKVAKRGQDVALRCDPISGHVSLFWYQQALGQGPEFLTYFQNEAQLDKSGLPSDRFFAERPEGSVSTLKIQRTQQEDSAVYLCASSPQRTYRDQNQPQHFGDGTRLSIL.

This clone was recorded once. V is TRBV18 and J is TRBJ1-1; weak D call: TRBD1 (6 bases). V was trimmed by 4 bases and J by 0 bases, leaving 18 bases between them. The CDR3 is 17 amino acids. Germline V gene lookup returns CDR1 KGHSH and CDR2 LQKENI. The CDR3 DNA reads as TGTGCCAGCTCACTACAAAACGTACAGGGACTGAACACTGAAGCTTTCTTT. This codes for CASSLQNVQGLNTEAFF.

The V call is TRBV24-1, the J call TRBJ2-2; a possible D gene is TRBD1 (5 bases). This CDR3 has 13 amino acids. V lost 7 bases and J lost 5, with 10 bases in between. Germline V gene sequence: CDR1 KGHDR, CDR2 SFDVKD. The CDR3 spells CATRNQGTGELFF. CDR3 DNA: TGTGCCACCAGGAACCAGGGTACCGGGGAGCTGTTTTTT.

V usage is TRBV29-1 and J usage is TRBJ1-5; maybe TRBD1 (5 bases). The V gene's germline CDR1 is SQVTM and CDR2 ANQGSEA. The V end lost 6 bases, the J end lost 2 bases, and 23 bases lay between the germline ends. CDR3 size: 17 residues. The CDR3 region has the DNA TGCAGCGTGGTGGCAGGGATAGGGTCGGCGGGCAATCAGCCCCAGCATTTT. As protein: CSVVAGIGSAGNQPQHF. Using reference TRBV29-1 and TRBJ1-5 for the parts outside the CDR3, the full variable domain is SAVISQKPSRDICQRGTSLTIQCQVDSQVTMMFWYRQQPGQSLTLIATANQGSEATYESGFVIDKFPISRPNLTFSTLTVSNMSPEDSSIYLCSVVAGIGSAGNQPQHFGDGTRLSIL.